What follows describes a single T cell receptor (beta chain). Antigen: not known. The V gene's germline CDR1 is SGHDT and CDR2 YYEEEE. This CDR3 has 12 amino acids. V was clipped by 4 bases and J by 6 bases, with 11 bases between them. Next came a second PCR, run for roughly 6 to 11 cycles, which used a sample-barcoded 5' primer along with a J-beta primer mix. A template-switch adaptor with 12 random nucleotides tagged each cDNA molecule. TCRdb re-called the 5' RACE reads through MiXCR, storing one row per CDR3 protein. The sample contains around 320,000 distinct CDR3 sequences, roughly a quarter of which appear only once. The data were taken from a study of blood T cells in healthy people across ages. Regarding the study as a whole: Since the PBMCs were unsorted, naive and antigen-experienced cells could not be conclusively compared. A roughly linear age-dependent decrease characterized TCR beta diversity per million T cells.

What was sequenced was blood. This receptor was taken from a woman between 65 and 79 years old in good health. The chain recombines TRBV5-6 with TRBJ2-7; TRBD2 might be the D (5 bases). CDR3: CASSPGSSEQYF. The CDR3 bases are TGTGCCAGCAGCCCGGGGTCGAGCGAGCAGTACTTC. The complete variable domain, with remaining parts taken from reference TRBV5-6 and TRBJ2-7, reads DAGVTQSPTHLIKTRGQQVTLRCSPKSGHDTVSWYQQALGQGPQFIFQYYEEEERQRGNFPDRFSGHQFPNYSSELNVNALLLGDSALYLCASSPGSSEQYFGPGTRLTVT.